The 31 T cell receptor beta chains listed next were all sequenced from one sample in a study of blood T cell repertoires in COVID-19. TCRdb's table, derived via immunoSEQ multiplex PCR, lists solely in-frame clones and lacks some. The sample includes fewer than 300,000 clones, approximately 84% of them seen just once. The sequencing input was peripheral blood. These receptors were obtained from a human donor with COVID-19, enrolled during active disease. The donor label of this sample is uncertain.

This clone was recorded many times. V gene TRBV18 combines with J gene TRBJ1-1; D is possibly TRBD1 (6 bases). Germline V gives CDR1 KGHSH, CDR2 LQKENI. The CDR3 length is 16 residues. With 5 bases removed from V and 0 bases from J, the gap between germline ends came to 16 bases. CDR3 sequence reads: CASSIRPQGLNTEAFF. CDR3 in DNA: TGTGCCAGCTCAATACGACCACAGGGACTGAACACTGAAGCTTTCTTT.

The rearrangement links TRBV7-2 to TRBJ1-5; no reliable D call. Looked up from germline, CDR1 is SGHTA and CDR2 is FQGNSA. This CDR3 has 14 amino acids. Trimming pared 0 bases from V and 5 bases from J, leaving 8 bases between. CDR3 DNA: TGTGCCAGCAGCTTAGCCGGGGATCATCAGCCCCAGCATTTT. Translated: CASSLAGDHQPQHF.

The CDR3 sequence: CASSTEGVWDEQYF. The CDR3, as DNA: TGTGCCAGCAGTACCGAGGGGGTTTGGGACGAGCAGTACTTC. V usage is TRBV7-2 and J usage is TRBJ2-7; TRBD1 might be the D (6 bases). This CDR3 is 14 amino acids long. The germline V and J ends were trimmed by 6 bases and 5 bases, with 17 bases remaining between them. Germline CDR1 reads SGHTA; CDR2 reads FQGNSA.

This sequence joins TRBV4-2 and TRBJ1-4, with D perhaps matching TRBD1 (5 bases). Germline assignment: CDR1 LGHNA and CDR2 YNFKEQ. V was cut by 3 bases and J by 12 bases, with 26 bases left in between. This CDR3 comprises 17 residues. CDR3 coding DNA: TGTGCCAGCAGCCAGGCCACGCAGACAGACCTAGATGATCAACTGTTTTTT. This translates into CASSQATQTDLDDQLFF.

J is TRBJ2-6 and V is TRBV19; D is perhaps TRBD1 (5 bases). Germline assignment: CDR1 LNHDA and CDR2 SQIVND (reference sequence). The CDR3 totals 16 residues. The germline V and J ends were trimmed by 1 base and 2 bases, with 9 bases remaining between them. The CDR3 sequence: CASSIGQPTGANVLTF. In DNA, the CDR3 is TGTGCCAGTAGTATAGGACAGCCCACTGGGGCCAACGTCCTGACTTTC.

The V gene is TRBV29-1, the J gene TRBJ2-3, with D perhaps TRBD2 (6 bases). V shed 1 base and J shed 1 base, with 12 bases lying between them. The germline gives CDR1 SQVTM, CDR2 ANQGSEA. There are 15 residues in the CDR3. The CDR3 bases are TGCAGCGTTGAAGGGTTAGCGGAAGGCACAGATACGCAGTATTTT. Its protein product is CSVEGLAEGTDTQYF.

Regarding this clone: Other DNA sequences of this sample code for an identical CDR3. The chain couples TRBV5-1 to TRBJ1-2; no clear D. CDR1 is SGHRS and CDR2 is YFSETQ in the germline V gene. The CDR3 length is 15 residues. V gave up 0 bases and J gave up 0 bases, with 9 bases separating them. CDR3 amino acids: CASSLDRDSNYGYTF. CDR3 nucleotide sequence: TGCGCCAGCAGCTTGGACCGGGATTCTAACTATGGCTACACCTTC.

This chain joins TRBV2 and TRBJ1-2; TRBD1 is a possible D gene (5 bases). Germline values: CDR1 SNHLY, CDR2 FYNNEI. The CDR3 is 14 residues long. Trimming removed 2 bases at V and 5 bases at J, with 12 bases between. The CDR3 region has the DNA TGTGCCAGCAGTGAAACAGGATTAGATTATGGCTACACCTTC. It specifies CASSETGLDYGYTF.

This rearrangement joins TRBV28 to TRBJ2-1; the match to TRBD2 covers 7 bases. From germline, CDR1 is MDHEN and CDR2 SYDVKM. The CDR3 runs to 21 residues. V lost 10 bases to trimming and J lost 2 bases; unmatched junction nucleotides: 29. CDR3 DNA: TGTGCCATAGGGCCAGCAGTTTTAATTTCAAGGGGCGGGAGTACCTACAATGAGCAGTTCTTC. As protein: CAIGPAVLISRGGSTYNEQFF.

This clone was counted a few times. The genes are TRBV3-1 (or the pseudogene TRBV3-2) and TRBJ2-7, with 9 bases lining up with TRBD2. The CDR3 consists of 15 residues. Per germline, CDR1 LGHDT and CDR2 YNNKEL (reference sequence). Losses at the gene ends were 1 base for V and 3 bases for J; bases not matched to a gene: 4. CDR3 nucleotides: TGTGCCAGCAGCCAAGGGGCTAGCGGGGTCTACGAGCAGTACTTC. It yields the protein CASSQGASGVYEQYF.

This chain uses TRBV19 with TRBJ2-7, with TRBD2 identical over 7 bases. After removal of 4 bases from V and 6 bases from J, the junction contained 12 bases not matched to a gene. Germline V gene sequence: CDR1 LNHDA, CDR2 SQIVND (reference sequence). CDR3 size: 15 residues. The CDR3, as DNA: TGTGCCAGTAGTACCTGGGCCGGGGGGTCGAGCGAGCAGTACTTC. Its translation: CASSTWAGGSSEQYF.

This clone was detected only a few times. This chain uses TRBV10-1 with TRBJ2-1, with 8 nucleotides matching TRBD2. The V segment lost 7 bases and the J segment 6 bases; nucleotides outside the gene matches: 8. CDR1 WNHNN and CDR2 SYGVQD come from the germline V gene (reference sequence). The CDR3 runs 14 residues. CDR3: CASTWSGSFNEQFF. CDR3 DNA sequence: TGCGCCAGCACTTGGAGCGGGAGTTTCAATGAGCAGTTCTTC.

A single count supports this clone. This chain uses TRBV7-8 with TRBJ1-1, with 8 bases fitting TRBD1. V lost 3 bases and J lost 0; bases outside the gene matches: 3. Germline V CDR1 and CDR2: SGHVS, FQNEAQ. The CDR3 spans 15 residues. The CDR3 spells CASSLQGALNTEAFF. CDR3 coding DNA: TGTGCCAGCAGCTTGCAGGGGGCTCTGAACACTGAAGCTTTCTTT.

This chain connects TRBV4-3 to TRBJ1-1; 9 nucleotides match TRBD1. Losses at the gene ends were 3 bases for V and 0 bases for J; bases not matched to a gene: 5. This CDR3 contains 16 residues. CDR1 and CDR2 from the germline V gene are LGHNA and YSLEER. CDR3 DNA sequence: TGCGCCAGCAGCCACGGGACAGGGTCCATGAACACTGAAGCTTTCTTT. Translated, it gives CASSHGTGSMNTEAFF.

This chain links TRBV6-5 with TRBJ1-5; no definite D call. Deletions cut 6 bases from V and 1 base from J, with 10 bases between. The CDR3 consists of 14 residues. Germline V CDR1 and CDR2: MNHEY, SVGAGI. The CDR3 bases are TGTGCCAGCAGGACGGGAAGCAGCAATCAGCCCCAGCATTTT. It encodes CASRTGSSNQPQHF.

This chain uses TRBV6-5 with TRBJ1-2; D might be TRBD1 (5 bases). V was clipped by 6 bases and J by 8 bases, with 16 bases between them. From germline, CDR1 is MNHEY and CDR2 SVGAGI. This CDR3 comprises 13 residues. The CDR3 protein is CASRSPGGGGYTF. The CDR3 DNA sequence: TGTGCCAGCAGGTCACCTGGGGGGGGAGGCTACACCTTC.

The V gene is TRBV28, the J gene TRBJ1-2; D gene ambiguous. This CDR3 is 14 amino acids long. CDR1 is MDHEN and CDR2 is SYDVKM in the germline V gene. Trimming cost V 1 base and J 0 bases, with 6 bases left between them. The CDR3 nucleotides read TGTGCCAGCAGTTTATCGAACACTAACTATGGCTACACCTTC. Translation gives CASSLSNTNYGYTF.

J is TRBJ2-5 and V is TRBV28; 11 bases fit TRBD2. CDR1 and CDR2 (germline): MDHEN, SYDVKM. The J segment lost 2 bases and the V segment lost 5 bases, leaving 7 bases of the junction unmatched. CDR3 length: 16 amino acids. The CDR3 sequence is CASSTTSGSKQETQYF. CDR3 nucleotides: TGTGCCAGCAGTACTACTAGCGGGAGTAAACAAGAGACCCAGTACTTC.

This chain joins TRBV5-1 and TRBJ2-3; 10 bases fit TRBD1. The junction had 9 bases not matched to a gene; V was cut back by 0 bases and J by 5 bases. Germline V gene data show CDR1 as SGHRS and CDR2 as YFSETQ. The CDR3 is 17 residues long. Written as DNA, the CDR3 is TGCGCCAGCAGCTTGGGACAGGGGGCTTCGGGATTAGATACGCAGTATTTT. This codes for CASSLGQGASGLDTQYF.

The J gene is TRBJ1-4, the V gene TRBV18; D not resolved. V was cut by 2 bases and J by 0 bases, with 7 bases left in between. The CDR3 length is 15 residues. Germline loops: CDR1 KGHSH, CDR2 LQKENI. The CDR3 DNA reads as TGTGCCAGCTCACCAGAACACGCAACTAATGAAAAACTGTTTTTT. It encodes CASSPEHATNEKLFF.

CDR3 loop: CASSEGGAGAAFF. Here the CDR3 DNA reads TGTGCCAGCAGCGAAGGGGGCGCAGGGGCCGCTTTCTTT. The chain uses TRBV9 and TRBJ1-1; 7 bases line up with TRBD1. The V segment lost 3 bases and the J segment 11 bases; nucleotides outside the gene matches: 10. The CDR3 contains 13 residues. From germline, CDR1 is SGDLS and CDR2 YYNGEE.

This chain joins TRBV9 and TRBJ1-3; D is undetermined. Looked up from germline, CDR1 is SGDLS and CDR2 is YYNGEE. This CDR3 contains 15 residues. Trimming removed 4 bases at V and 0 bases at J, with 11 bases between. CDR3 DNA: TGTGCCAGCAGCTCTAGTCCCTTCTCTGGAAACACCATATATTTT. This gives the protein CASSSSPFSGNTIYF.

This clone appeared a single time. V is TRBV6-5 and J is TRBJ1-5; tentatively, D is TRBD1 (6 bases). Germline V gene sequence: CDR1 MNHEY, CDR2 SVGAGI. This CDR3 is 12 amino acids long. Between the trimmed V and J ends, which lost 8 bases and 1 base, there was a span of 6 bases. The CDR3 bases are TGTGCCAGCCAGGGGAGCAATCAGCCCCAGCATTTT. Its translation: CASQGSNQPQHF.

In DNA, the CDR3 is TGTGCCAGCAGTTTCGGGGGGCGACTAGCGGGAAAGCAGTACTTC. Residues: CASSFGGRLAGKQYF. The chain is built from TRBV27 and TRBJ2-7; TRBD2 agrees at 11 bases. CDR3 length: 15 residues. Germline values: CDR1 MNHEY, CDR2 SMNVEV (reference sequence). Trimming took 3 bases from V and 8 from J; bases not matched to a gene: 9.

CDR3 nucleotide sequence: TGTGCCAGTAGTATGGACAGGGGGCCCTACGAGCAGTACTTC. Its protein product is CASSMDRGPYEQYF. The chain uses TRBV19 and TRBJ2-7, with 11 bases matching TRBD1. The CDR3 is 14 residues long. The V segment lost 3 bases and the J segment 2 bases; nucleotides outside the gene matches: 0. The germline V gene encodes CDR1 LNHDA and CDR2 SQIVND (reference sequence).

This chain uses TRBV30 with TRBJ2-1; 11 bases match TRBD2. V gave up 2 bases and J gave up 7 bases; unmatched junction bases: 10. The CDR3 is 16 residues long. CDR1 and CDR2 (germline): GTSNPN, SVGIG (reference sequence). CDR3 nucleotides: TGTGCCTGGAGTCAGCCGACTAGCGGGAAAAGGAATGAGCAGTTCTTC. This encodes CAWSQPTSGKRNEQFF.

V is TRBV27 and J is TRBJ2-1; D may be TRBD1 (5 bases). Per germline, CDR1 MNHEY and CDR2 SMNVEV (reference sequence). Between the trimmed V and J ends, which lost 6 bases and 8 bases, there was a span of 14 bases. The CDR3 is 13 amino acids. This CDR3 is CASRSRVYDEQFF. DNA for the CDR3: TGTGCCAGCAGGTCCAGGGTATATGATGAGCAGTTCTTC.

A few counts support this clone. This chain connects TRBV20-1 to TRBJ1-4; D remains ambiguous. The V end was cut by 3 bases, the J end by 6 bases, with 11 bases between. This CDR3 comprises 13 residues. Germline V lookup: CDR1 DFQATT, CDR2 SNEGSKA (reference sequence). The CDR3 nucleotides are TGCAGTGCTAGTGTATACGGGGATGAAAAACTGTTTTTT. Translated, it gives CSASVYGDEKLFF.

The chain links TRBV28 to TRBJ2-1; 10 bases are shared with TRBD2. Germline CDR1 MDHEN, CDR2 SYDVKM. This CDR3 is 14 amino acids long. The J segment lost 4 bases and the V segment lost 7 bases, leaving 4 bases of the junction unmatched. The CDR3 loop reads CASIAGGLYNEQFF. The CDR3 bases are TGTGCCAGCATAGCGGGAGGCCTATACAATGAGCAGTTCTTC.

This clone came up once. CDR3 nucleotide sequence: TGCGCCAGCAGCTTGGCACCCCGGGCGGGAGGGCTGAGCACAGATACGCAGTATTTT. It translates to CASSLAPRAGGLSTDTQYF. The chain uses TRBV5-1 and TRBJ2-3; 9 positions match TRBD2. Trimming took 0 bases from V and 0 from J; bases not matched to a gene: 11. Germline values: CDR1 SGHRS, CDR2 YFSETQ. This CDR3 is 19 amino acids long. Full variable domain (rest looked up from reference TRBV5-1 and TRBJ2-3): KAGVTQTPRYLIKTRGQQVTLSCSPISGHRSVSWYQQTPGQGLQFLFEYFSETQRNKGNFPGRFSGRQFSNSRSEMNVSTLELGDSALYLCASSLAPRAGGLSTDTQYFGPGTRLTVL.

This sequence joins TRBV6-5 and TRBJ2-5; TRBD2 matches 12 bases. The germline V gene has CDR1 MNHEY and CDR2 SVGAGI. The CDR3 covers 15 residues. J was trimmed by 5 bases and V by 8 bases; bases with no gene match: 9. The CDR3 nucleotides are TGTGCCAGCCGTCGGACTAGCGGGGTTTCGGAGACCCAGTACTTC. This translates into CASRRTSGVSETQYF.